This T cell receptor beta chain comes out of a study of T cell changes during pregnancy in multiple sclerosis. Generated by immunoSEQ multiplex PCR, the TCRdb table keeps only in-frame clones and is missing some. The sample lists some 93,000 clones; 80% to 95% were seen once. V was clipped by 4 bases and J by 11 bases, with 21 bases between them. From germline, CDR1 is SGHRS and CDR2 YFSETQ. The CDR3 runs 14 residues. The clonotype originates from a female donor with multiple sclerosis, enrolled in a pregnancy study. Sequences were derived from peripheral blood, sampled after pregnancy. V is TRBV5-1 and J is TRBJ1-1; D possibly corresponds to TRBD1 (5 bases). The CDR3 loop is CASSQTTATVGAFF. In nucleotides, the CDR3 is TGCGCCAGCAGCCAAACGACAGCCACGGTTGGGGCTTTCTTT.